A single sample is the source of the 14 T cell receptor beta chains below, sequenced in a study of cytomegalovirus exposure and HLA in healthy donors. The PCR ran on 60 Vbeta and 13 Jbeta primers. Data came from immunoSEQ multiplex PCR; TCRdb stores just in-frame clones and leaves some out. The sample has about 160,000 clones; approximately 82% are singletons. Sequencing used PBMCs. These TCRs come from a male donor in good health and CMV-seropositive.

CDR3 in DNA: TGCGCCAGCAGCTTGGACCGGAACAGCCTGTCTGGGGCCAACGTCCTGACTTTC. It is translated as CASSLDRNSLSGANVLTF. The chain employs TRBV5-1 and TRBJ2-6; D is uncertain. Trimming left V 0 bases short and J 1 base short, with 14 bases between. CDR3 size: 18 residues. Germline CDR1 and CDR2: SGHRS and YFSETQ.

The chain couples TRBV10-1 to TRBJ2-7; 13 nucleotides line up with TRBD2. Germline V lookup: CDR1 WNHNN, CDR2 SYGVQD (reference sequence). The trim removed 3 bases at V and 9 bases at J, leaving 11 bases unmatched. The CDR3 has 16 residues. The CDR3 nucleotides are TGCGCCAGCAGTGAAGGGACTAGCGGGGACCCTCTGGGGCAGTACTTC. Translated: CASSEGTSGDPLGQYF.

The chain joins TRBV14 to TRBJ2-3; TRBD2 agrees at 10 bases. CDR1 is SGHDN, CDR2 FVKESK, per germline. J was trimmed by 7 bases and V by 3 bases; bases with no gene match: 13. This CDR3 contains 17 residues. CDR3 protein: CASSHLLAGFSRNTQYF. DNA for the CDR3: TGTGCCAGCAGCCATTTACTAGCGGGATTTTCGCGGAATACGCAGTATTTT.

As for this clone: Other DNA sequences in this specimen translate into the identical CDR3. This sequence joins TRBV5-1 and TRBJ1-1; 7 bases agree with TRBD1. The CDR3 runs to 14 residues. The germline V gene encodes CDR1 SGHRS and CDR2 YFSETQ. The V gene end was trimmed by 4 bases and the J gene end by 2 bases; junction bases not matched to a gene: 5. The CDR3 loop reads CASSGGQLNTEAFF. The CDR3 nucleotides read TGCGCCAGCAGCGGGGGACAGCTAAACACTGAAGCTTTCTTT.

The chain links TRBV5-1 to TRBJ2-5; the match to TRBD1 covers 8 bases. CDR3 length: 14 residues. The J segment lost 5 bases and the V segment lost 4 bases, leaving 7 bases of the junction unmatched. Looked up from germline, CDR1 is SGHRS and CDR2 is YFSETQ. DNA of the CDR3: TGCGCCAGCAGCGCCGGACAGGGCAGGGAGACCCAGTACTTC. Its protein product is CASSAGQGRETQYF.

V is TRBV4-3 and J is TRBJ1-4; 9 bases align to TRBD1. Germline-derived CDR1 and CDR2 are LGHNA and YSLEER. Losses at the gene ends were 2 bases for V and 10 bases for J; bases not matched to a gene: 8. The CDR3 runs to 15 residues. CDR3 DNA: TGCGCCAGCAGCCAAAAACCGGGACAGGGTGCAAAACTGTTTTTT. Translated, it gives CASSQKPGQGAKLFF.

The CDR3 spells CASARVWDTEAFF. In DNA form, the CDR3 reads TGTGCCAGCGCCCGGGTCTGGGACACTGAAGCTTTCTTT. V gene TRBV6-1 combines with J gene TRBJ1-1, with D hard to call. V was cut by 8 bases and J by 3 bases, with 13 bases left in between. The CDR3 sequence is 13 residues long. The germline V gene encodes CDR1 MNHNS and CDR2 SASEGT.

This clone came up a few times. DNA of the CDR3: TGTGCCAGCAGTTCACAGGGGCGCGGGGAGCTGTTTTTT. Protein: CASSSQGRGELFF. J is TRBJ2-2 and V is TRBV28, with 7 bases identical to TRBD1. Per germline, CDR1 MDHEN and CDR2 SYDVKM. V lost 4 bases and J lost 7; bases outside the gene matches: 3. The CDR3 has 13 residues.

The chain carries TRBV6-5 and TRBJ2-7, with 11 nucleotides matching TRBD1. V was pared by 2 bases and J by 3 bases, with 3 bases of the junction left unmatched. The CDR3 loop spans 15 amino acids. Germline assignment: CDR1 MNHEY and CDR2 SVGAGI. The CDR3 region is CASSYGTGGGYEQYF. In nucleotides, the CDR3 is TGTGCCAGCAGTTACGGGACAGGGGGGGGCTACGAGCAGTACTTC.

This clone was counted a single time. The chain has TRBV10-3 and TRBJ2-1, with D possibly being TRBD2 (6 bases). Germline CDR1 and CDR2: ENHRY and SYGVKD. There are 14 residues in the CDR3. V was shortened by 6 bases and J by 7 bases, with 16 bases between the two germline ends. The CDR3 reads CAIRTTSLGNEQFF. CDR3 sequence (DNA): TGTGCCATCAGGACGACTAGTCTTGGGAATGAGCAGTTCTTC.

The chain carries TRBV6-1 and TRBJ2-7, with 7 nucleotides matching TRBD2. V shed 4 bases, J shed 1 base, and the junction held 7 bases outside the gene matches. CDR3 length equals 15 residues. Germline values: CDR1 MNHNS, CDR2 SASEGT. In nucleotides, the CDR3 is TGTGCCAGCAGTGCCTTGACTAGCCTTTCCTACGAGCAGTACTTC. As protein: CASSALTSLSYEQYF.

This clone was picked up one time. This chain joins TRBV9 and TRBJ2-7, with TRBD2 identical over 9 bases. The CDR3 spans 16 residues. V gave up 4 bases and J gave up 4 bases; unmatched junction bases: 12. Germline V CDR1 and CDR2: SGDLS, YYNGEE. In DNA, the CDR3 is TGTGCCAGCAGCCCCGCCGGAGCGGGGGGAGGTTACGAGCAGTACTTC. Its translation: CASSPAGAGGGYEQYF.

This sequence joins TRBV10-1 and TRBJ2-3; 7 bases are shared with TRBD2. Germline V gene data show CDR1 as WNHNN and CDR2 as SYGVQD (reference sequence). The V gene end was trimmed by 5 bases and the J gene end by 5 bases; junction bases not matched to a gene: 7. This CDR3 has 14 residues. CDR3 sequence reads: CASSRAGEGDTQYF. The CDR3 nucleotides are TGCGCCAGCAGTCGGGCGGGAGAGGGAGATACGCAGTATTTT.

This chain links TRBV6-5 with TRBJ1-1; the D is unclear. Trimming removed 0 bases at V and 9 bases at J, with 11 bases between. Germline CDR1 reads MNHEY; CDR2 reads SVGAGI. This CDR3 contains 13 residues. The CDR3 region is CASSYSGLQQAFF. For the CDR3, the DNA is TGTGCCAGCAGTTACTCTGGGCTCCAACAAGCTTTCTTT.